The rows below give T cell receptor beta chains drawn from one sample of a study of beta chain features in type 1 diabetes. Assay: immunoSEQ multiplex PCR; the TCRdb copy retains only in-frame clones and omits some. The sample holds 620,000 or so clones, roughly 16% seen once. The sample was naive CD4+ T cells from blood. The receptors come from a man aged 18 to 29 in good health. Each CDR3 is given with its conserved first and last residue. D genes are given only for firm matches. Some rows mark clone size as missing; the rest say once, few, many or name a class of expanded clone.

d_call | j_call | v_call | clone_size | cdr3_aa | cdr3_nt
TRBD1 | TRBJ1-5 | TRBV11-3 | few | CASSNRGNQPQHF | TGTGCCAGCAGCAACAGGGGTAATCAGCCCCAGCATTTT
TRBD1 | TRBJ2-7 | TRBV7-9 | few | CASSRGTGGYEQYF | TGTGCCAGCAGCCGTGGGACAGGGGGCTACGAGCAGTACTTC
- | TRBJ1-3 | TRBV7-9 | - | CASSPAGSGNTIYF | TGTGCCAGCAGCCCAGCGGGGTCGGGAAACACCATATATTTT
- | TRBJ1-6 | TRBV18 | - | CASSRQDGDSPLHF | TGTGCCAGCTCACGACAGGACGGGGATTCACCCCTCCACTTT
- | TRBJ1-2 | TRBV6-5 | - | CASRPTGSGNGYTF | TGTGCCAGCAGGCCCACGGGGAGTGGAAATGGCTACACCTTC
- | TRBJ2-2 | TRBV29-1 | - | CSVATALANTGELFF | TGCAGCGTTGCGACAGCCCTAGCGAACACCGGGGAGCTGTTTTTT
- | TRBJ2-3 | TRBV7-2 | few | CASSLLGTASDTQYF | TGTGCCAGCAGCTTATTGGGGACGGCGTCTGATACGCAGTATTTT
- | TRBJ2-2 | TRBV7-3 | few | CASSLGAAPGELFF | TGTGCCAGCAGCTTGGGGGCAGCACCCGGGGAGCTGTTTTTT
- | TRBJ1-1 | TRBV4-1 | few | CASSQAGPNTEAFF | TGCGCCAGCAGCCAAGCCGGCCCGAACACTGAAGCTTTCTTT
TRBD2 | TRBJ2-1 | TRBV5-1 | few | CASRTSGYNEQFF | TGCGCCAGCAGGACTAGCGGGTACAATGAGCAGTTCTTC
TRBD1 | TRBJ1-6 | TRBV6-6 | - | CASSNTGEPLHF | TGTGCCAGCAGTAATACAGGGGAACCCCTCCACTTT
- | TRBJ2-1 | TRBV28 | few | CASSPSLTSYNEQFF | TGTGCCAGCAGTCCCAGTCTTACTAGCTACAATGAGCAGTTCTTC
- | TRBJ2-7 | TRBV4-2 | - | CASSQDGRGRDFYEQYF | TGTGCCAGCAGCCAAGATGGCAGGGGACGGGATTTCTACGAGCAGTACTTC
- | TRBJ2-7 | TRBV2 | - | CASSGAPQHHEQYF | TGTGCCAGCAGTGGAGCCCCACAGCACCACGAGCAGTACTTC
- | TRBJ1-1 | TRBV29-1 | few | CSVESRVGPRAFF | TGCAGCGTTGAATCCAGGGTTGGCCCCCGGGCTTTCTTT